A single sample is the source of the 21 T cell receptor beta chains below, sequenced in a study of patients and donors after allogeneic stem cell transplantation. TCRdb reprocessed the RT-PCR reads via MiXCR and lists one record per CDR3 protein. This table holds more than 150,000 distinct CDR3 sequences, around two fifths found once. The sequenced sample consisted of blood, either unsorted or a sorted T cell fraction (not recorded which). These receptors came from a human donor who was either an allogeneic HSCT recipient or a stem cell or donor lymphocyte infusion donor (not recorded which). It is not recorded whose cells these are; they may come from a transplant donor.

The rearrangement uses TRBV25-1 and TRBJ2-1, with D possibly being TRBD1 (6 bases). Germline V gene data show CDR1 as MGHDK and CDR2 as SYGVNS. V was shortened by 4 bases and J by 10 bases, with 23 bases between the two germline ends. The CDR3 is made up of 16 amino acids. CDR3 DNA: TGTGCCAGCAGTGTCTCTGGGGGCGGACGGAGTGGGGAGCAGTTCTTC. Translation: CASSVSGGGRSGEQFF.

The chain uses TRBV20-1 and TRBJ2-1; 10 bases agree with TRBD2. Per germline, CDR1 DFQATT and CDR2 SNEGSKA (reference sequence). The J segment lost 8 bases and the V segment lost 6 bases, leaving 10 bases of the junction unmatched. The CDR3 contains 14 residues. Here the CDR3 DNA reads TGCAGTGCCCTCTCCGGGACTAGCGCACATGAGCAGTTCTTC. Translating gives CSALSGTSAHEQFF.

This clonotype turned up a few times. V usage is TRBV24-1 and J usage is TRBJ2-4; D possibly corresponds to TRBD2 (6 bases). Looked up from germline, CDR1 is KGHDR and CDR2 is SFDVKD. CDR3 length: 15 residues. The germline V and J ends were trimmed by 0 bases and 5 bases, with 10 bases remaining between them. The CDR3 DNA sequence: TGTGCCACCAGTGATTTGCGGGAGAGCGAAAACATTCAGTACTTC. It is translated as CATSDLRESENIQYF.

This clonotype turned up a few times. This chain joins TRBV9 and TRBJ1-3, with D perhaps matching TRBD1 (5 bases). Germline assignment: CDR1 SGDLS and CDR2 YYNGEE. The ends were cut back, 5 bases at V and 0 bases at J, with 12 bases in the middle. This CDR3 has 15 amino acids. The DNA for the CDR3 is TGTGCCAGCAGTCCCCCAGGGCCCTCTGGAAACACCATATATTTT. It translates to CASSPPGPSGNTIYF.

This chain joins TRBV20-1 and TRBJ1-1, with 9 bases lining up with TRBD1. V lost 5 bases and J lost 6; bases outside the gene matches: 7. Germline assignment: CDR1 DFQATT and CDR2 SNEGSKA (reference sequence). This CDR3 is built from 13 residues. The CDR3 is CSAPTGGLAEAFF. The CDR3 DNA follows: TGCAGTGCTCCAACAGGGGGCCTCGCTGAAGCTTTCTTT.

The J gene is TRBJ1-1, the V gene TRBV28, with D tentatively TRBD1 (5 bases). V was shortened by 7 bases and J by 0 bases, with 12 bases between the two germline ends. Germline V lookup: CDR1 MDHEN, CDR2 SYDVKM. The CDR3 extends over 14 amino acids. Here the CDR3 DNA reads TGTGCCAGCACCCAGGGACGGATGAACACTGAAGCTTTCTTT. It is translated as CASTQGRMNTEAFF.

This clonotype occurred a few times. This chain joins TRBV4-3 and TRBJ1-1; D gene unclear. The CDR3 extends over 12 amino acids. Germline V gene lookup returns CDR1 LGHNA and CDR2 YSLEER. V lost 1 base and J 3 bases, leaving 3 bases between the germline ends. CDR3 coding DNA: TGCGCCAGCAGCCAAGGATACACTGAAGCTTTCTTT. This gives the protein CASSQGYTEAFF.

The rearrangement uses TRBV7-2 and TRBJ1-1, with 12 bases matching TRBD1. The CDR3 consists of 15 residues. V gave up 1 base and J gave up 7 bases; unmatched junction bases: 4. Germline CDR1 reads SGHTA; CDR2 reads FQGNSA. The DNA of the CDR3 is TGTGCCAGCAGCTTAGGTGGGACAGGGGGCAGTGAAGCTTTCTTT. Translating gives CASSLGGTGGSEAFF.

The V gene is TRBV5-6, the J gene TRBJ2-3; D uncertain. Germline V lookup: CDR1 SGHDT, CDR2 YYEEEE. This CDR3 region has 15 residues. Deletions cut 2 bases from V and 0 bases from J, with 10 bases between. The CDR3 nucleotides are TGTGCCAGCAGCTTTGTGCGGATTAGCACAGATACGCAGTATTTT. Its translation is CASSFVRISTDTQYF.

This clonotype was seen a few times. This chain uses TRBV12-3 or TRBV12-4 with TRBJ2-5; TRBD2 agrees at 7 bases. CDR3 size: 14 residues. Trimming took 3 bases from V and 0 from J; bases not matched to a gene: 1. The CDR3 coding sequence is TGTGCCAGCAGTTTGGGGACTAACCAAGAGACCCAGTACTTC. Its protein product is CASSLGTNQETQYF.

The chain carries TRBV3-1 and TRBJ1-1; D remains ambiguous. The V end lost 3 bases, the J end lost 1 base, and 6 bases lay between the germline ends. Per germline, CDR1 LGHDT and CDR2 YNNKEL (reference sequence). CDR3 length: 13 residues. CDR3 bases: TGTGCCAGCAGCCACGGGCAGAACACTGAAGCTTTCTTT. This sequence encodes CASSHGQNTEAFF.

The chain has TRBV28 and TRBJ1-1; 7 positions agree with TRBD1. The trim removed 2 bases at V and 8 bases at J, leaving 5 bases unmatched. The CDR3 contains 13 residues. Germline V lookup: CDR1 MDHEN, CDR2 SYDVKM. The CDR3 spells CASSLRDSPEAFF. The CDR3 DNA reads TGTGCCAGCAGTTTACGGGACAGCCCCGAAGCTTTCTTT.

The gene calls are TRBV27 and TRBJ2-3; 7 bases agree with TRBD2. The CDR3 contains 14 residues. The V gene end was trimmed by 4 bases and the J gene end by 6 bases; junction bases not matched to a gene: 7. Germline values: CDR1 MNHEY, CDR2 SMNVEV (reference sequence). Here the CDR3 reads CASSWGGSSDTQYF. The CDR3 region has the DNA TGTGCCAGCAGTTGGGGCGGGAGCTCGGATACGCAGTATTTT.

The rearrangement links TRBV9 to TRBJ2-2; D perhaps matches TRBD2 (6 bases). Germline V gene sequence: CDR1 SGDLS, CDR2 YYNGEE. The V end was cut by 0 bases, the J end by 5 bases, with 11 bases between. The CDR3 is 15 amino acids. The CDR3 nucleotides read TGTGCCAGCAGCGTAGCCGGGACTCAGACCGGGGAGCTGTTTTTT. This gives the protein CASSVAGTQTGELFF.

The chain couples TRBV12-3 or TRBV12-4 to TRBJ1-5; no clear D gene. Trimming cost V 2 bases and J 4 bases, with 12 bases left between them. This CDR3 has 15 amino acids. The CDR3 loop is CASSLSGRRNQPQHF. The CDR3 DNA reads TGTGCCAGCAGTTTATCTGGTAGGCGGAATCAGCCCCAGCATTTT.

The J gene is TRBJ1-1, the V gene TRBV9; maybe TRBD1 (6 bases). Germline V gives CDR1 SGDLS, CDR2 YYNGEE. The V end lost 0 bases, the J end lost 1 base, and 10 bases lay between the germline ends. This CDR3 is 15 amino acids long. The chain's CDR3 is CASSVGTGWNTEAFF. The CDR3 bases are TGTGCCAGCAGCGTAGGTACAGGGTGGAACACTGAAGCTTTCTTT.

V and J are TRBV28 and TRBJ1-6, with D possibly being TRBD1 (5 bases). CDR1 MDHEN and CDR2 SYDVKM come from the germline V gene. Trimming pared 10 bases from V and 5 bases from J, leaving 15 bases between. The CDR3 is 14 amino acids. In nucleotides, the CDR3 is TGTGCCACCACCGGGGGGGTAGATAATTCACCCCTCCACTTT. This sequence encodes CATTGGVDNSPLHF.

The rearrangement uses TRBV12-3 or TRBV12-4 and TRBJ1-2; 7 bases are a match to TRBD1. The CDR3 length is 13 residues. The J segment lost 8 bases and the V segment lost 6 bases, leaving 9 bases of the junction unmatched. This chain's CDR3 is CASSPGGGAGYTF. In DNA, the CDR3 is TGTGCCAGCAGCCCCGGAGGGGGCGCGGGCTACACCTTC.

This clonotype was seen only a few times. The chain has TRBV11-2 and TRBJ1-1, with D maybe TRBD1 (6 bases). V shed 4 bases and J shed 0 bases, with 21 bases lying between them. The CDR3 totals 18 residues. Germline-derived CDR1 and CDR2 are SGHAT and FQNNGV. CDR3 region: CASSSTGYKAKVNTEAFF. The DNA of the CDR3 is TGTGCCAGCAGCTCCACAGGGTACAAGGCTAAAGTGAACACTGAAGCTTTCTTT.

The J gene is TRBJ1-1, the V gene TRBV5-1; D gene ambiguous. Germline CDR1 reads SGHRS; CDR2 reads YFSETQ. The CDR3 sequence is 13 residues long. The V and J ends lost 0 bases and 5 bases respectively, with 8 bases between them. CDR3 protein: CASSLASTTEAFF. DNA of the CDR3: TGCGCCAGCAGCTTGGCCTCGACGACTGAAGCTTTCTTT.

This clonotype has a handful of counts. This chain links TRBV11-3 with TRBJ1-1; D not resolved. The V gene lost 5 bases and the J gene lost 1 base, with 11 bases spanning the gap. The CDR3 totals 14 residues. Looked up from germline, CDR1 is SGHNT and CDR2 is YENEEA. The CDR3 reads CASSRNNGNTEAFF. DNA of the CDR3: TGTGCCAGCAGCCGAAACAACGGGAACACTGAAGCTTTCTTT.